The 32 T cell receptor beta chains below come from one sample, sequenced in a study of blood T cell repertoires in COVID-19. Clones were sequenced by immunoSEQ multiplex PCR, and TCRdb holds only the in-frame ones, with some missing. Of 75,000 to 80,000 clones in the sample, around 90% were seen once. Material for sequencing was peripheral blood. All receptors derive from a human donor in a cohort sampled during active COVID-19.

The CDR3 nucleotides read TGTGCCAGCAGCTTAGTAGTTAATGAAAAACTGTTTTTT. Its protein product is CASSLVVNEKLFF. The chain employs TRBV7-2 and TRBJ1-4; D unresolved. This CDR3 is built from 13 residues. Trimming cost V 1 base and J 4 bases, with 4 bases left between them. Per the germline V gene, CDR1 is SGHTA and CDR2 is FQGNSA.

This sequence joins TRBV7-9 and TRBJ2-2; TRBD1 might be the D (6 bases). CDR1 is SEHNR, CDR2 FQNEAQ, per germline (reference sequence). The CDR3 has 18 residues. V lost 5 bases, J lost 0 bases, and 19 bases lay in between. The CDR3 is CASSADRDIVPNTGELFF. DNA of the CDR3: TGTGCCAGCAGCGCCGACCGGGACATAGTACCGAACACCGGGGAGCTGTTTTTT.

The V call is TRBV18, the J call TRBJ2-5; 10 nucleotides agree with TRBD2. The length of the CDR3 is 15 residues. V was pared by 2 bases and J by 3 bases, with 3 bases of the junction left unmatched. From germline, CDR1 is KGHSH and CDR2 LQKENI. CDR3 residues: CASSPGLAGEETQYF. CDR3 DNA: TGTGCCAGCTCACCAGGGCTAGCGGGGGAAGAGACCCAGTACTTC.

The chain has TRBV6-2 or TRBV6-3 and TRBJ2-6; D remains unclear. Germline CDR1 is MNHEY and CDR2 is SVGEGT. There are 14 residues in the CDR3. Trimming left V 6 bases short and J 3 bases short, with 9 bases between. The CDR3 nucleotides are TGTGCCAGCAGCCCGGAGCGTGGGGCCAACGTCCTGACTTTC. Protein: CASSPERGANVLTF.

This chain joins TRBV5-4 and TRBJ1-1; D gene ambiguous. Per germline, CDR1 SGHNT and CDR2 YYREEE (reference sequence). This CDR3 region has 16 residues. Trimming took 3 bases from V and 1 from J, leaving 16 bases between them. CDR3 sequence (DNA): TGTGCCAGCAGCTCGGGGAGCCCTAAGGGGAACACTGAAGCTTTCTTT. Translation gives CASSSGSPKGNTEAFF. The full variable domain, with the rest looked up from reference TRBV5-4 and TRBJ1-1, is ETGVTQSPTHLIKTRGQQVTLRCSSQSGHNTVSWYQQALGQGPQFIFQYYREEENGRGNFPPRFSGLQFPNYSSELNVNALELDDSALYLCASSSGSPKGNTEAFFGQGTRLTVV.

This clone was recorded a few times. The chain is built from TRBV7-9 and TRBJ2-1, with 13 bases identical to TRBD2. This CDR3 contains 18 residues. Germline trimming cut 0 bases from V and 0 bases from J; bases unmatched to any gene: 2. The germline V gene has CDR1 SEHNR and CDR2 FQNEAQ (reference sequence). DNA for the CDR3: TGTGCCAGCAGCTTAGCAGGGACTAGCGGGGACTCCTACAATGAGCAGTTCTTC. This gives the protein CASSLAGTSGDSYNEQFF. Supplemented by reference TRBV7-9 and TRBJ2-1, the full variable domain reads DTGVSQNPRHKITKRGQNVTFRCDPISEHNRLYWYRQTLGQGPEFLTYFQNEAQLEKSRLLSDRFSAERPKGSFSTLEIQRTEQGDSAMYLCASSLAGTSGDSYNEQFFGPGTRLTVL.

The chain is built from TRBV5-4 and TRBJ2-7, with TRBD1 matching 8 bases. CDR1 and CDR2 from the germline V gene are SGHNT and YYREEE (reference sequence). The CDR3 is 14 residues long. The V gene end was trimmed by 2 bases and the J gene end by 4 bases; junction bases not matched to a gene: 5. In nucleotides, the CDR3 is TGTGCCAGCAGCTTCGACAGGGGTCTATACGAGCAGTACTTC. It is translated as CASSFDRGLYEQYF.

V is TRBV7-6 and J is TRBJ2-7; maybe TRBD2 (7 bases). The CDR3 totals 15 residues. The V end was cut by 5 bases, the J end by 4 bases, with 18 bases between. Germline CDR1 SGHVS, CDR2 FNYEAQ. The CDR3 nucleotides read TGTGCCAGCAGCCTTAGAGGGGGGGGCGTATACGAGCAGTACTTC. It encodes CASSLRGGGVYEQYF. Supplemented by reference TRBV7-6 and TRBJ2-7, the full variable domain reads GAGVSQSPRYKVTKRGQDVALRCDPISGHVSLYWYRQALGQGPEFLTYFNYEAQQDKSGLPNDRFSAERPEGSISTLTIQRTEQRDSAMYRCASSLRGGGVYEQYFGPGTRLTVT.

This chain links TRBV12-3 or TRBV12-4 with TRBJ2-1; 8 bases agree with TRBD1. This CDR3 has 13 amino acids. V trimming: 5 bases; J trimming: 7 bases; junction bases outside the gene matches: 4. As DNA, the CDR3 is TGTGCCAGCAGTGTGACAGGGGAGAATGAGCAGTTCTTC. This sequence encodes CASSVTGENEQFF.

The chain combines TRBV5-8 with TRBJ2-7; D unclear. CDR1 and CDR2 from the germline V gene are SGHTS and YDEGEE. This CDR3 spans 14 amino acids. Trimming took off 0 bases at V and 4 bases at J, with 11 bases between the two ends. The CDR3, as DNA: TGTGCCAGCAGCTTGGGGCAGGCATTATACGAGCAGTACTTC. Protein product: CASSLGQALYEQYF.

V is TRBV9 and J is TRBJ1-3, with D perhaps TRBD1 (5 bases). Between the trimmed V and J ends, which lost 2 bases and 0 bases, there was a span of 9 bases. From germline, CDR1 is SGDLS and CDR2 YYNGEE. This CDR3 comprises 15 residues. The CDR3 bases are TGTGCCAGCAGCGTGCAGGGAAGCTCTGGAAACACCATATATTTT. Protein product: CASSVQGSSGNTIYF.

This chain links TRBV19 with TRBJ2-7, with D maybe TRBD1 (5 bases). The length of the CDR3 is 12 residues. The V end was cut by 5 bases, the J end by 5 bases, with 10 bases between. Germline assignment: CDR1 LNHDA and CDR2 SQIVND (reference sequence). CDR3 nucleotides: TGTGCCAGTAGTCGTCAGGGTAACGAGCAGTACTTC. Translating it yields CASSRQGNEQYF.

J is TRBJ1-1 and V is TRBV6-6, with 8 bases that match TRBD1. CDR1 is MNHNY and CDR2 is SVGAGI in the germline V gene (reference sequence). The CDR3 has 11 residues. Losses at the gene ends were 6 bases for V and 10 bases for J; bases not matched to a gene: 4. CDR3 nucleotide sequence: TGTGCCAGCAGAGATGACAGGGGAGCTTTCTTT. It is translated as CASRDDRGAFF.

This sequence joins TRBV7-7 and TRBJ2-2, with D perhaps matching TRBD1 (6 bases). Germline V gene lookup returns CDR1 SSHAT and CDR2 FNYEAQ (reference sequence). The CDR3 consists of 14 residues. CDR3 loop: CASQATGSTGELFF. DNA of the CDR3: TGTGCTAGCCAGGCAACAGGGTCCACCGGGGAGCTGTTTTTT.

The DNA for the CDR3 is TGTGCCAGCAGCTTCGCCGTAACAGGGGAAGCTTTCTTT. As protein: CASSFAVTGEAFF. V and J are TRBV7-9 and TRBJ1-1; the D gene is possibly TRBD1 (6 bases). Looked up from germline, CDR1 is SEHNR and CDR2 is FQNEAQ (reference sequence). Trimming took off 3 bases at V and 8 bases at J, with 13 bases between the two ends. The CDR3 contains 13 residues.

The CDR3 loop reads CASSSPSGNEQFF. The CDR3 nucleotides read TGTGCCAGCAGTTCCCCGTCGGGCAATGAGCAGTTCTTC. The rearrangement joins TRBV12-3 or TRBV12-4 to TRBJ2-1, with D hard to call. CDR3 length equals 13 residues. V was trimmed by 4 bases and J by 6 bases, leaving 10 bases between them.

CDR3 amino acids: CSVESGGGGYTF. CDR3 sequence (DNA): TGCAGCGTTGAATCGGGTGGAGGAGGCTACACCTTC. The gene calls are TRBV29-1 and TRBJ1-2, with unresolved D. The CDR3 totals 12 residues. Trimming removed 2 bases at V and 8 bases at J, with 12 bases between. CDR1 SQVTM and CDR2 ANQGSEA come from the germline V gene.

This clone occurred once. This chain connects TRBV6-6 to TRBJ2-4; D remains unclear. The CDR3 runs to 15 residues. The ends were cut back, 2 bases at V and 0 bases at J, with 8 bases in the middle. Germline V gives CDR1 MNHNY, CDR2 SVGAGI (reference sequence). In DNA, the CDR3 is TGTGCCAGCAGTTACAACCCGGTAGCCAAAAACATTCAGTACTTC. Residues: CASSYNPVAKNIQYF.

The genes are TRBV7-9 and TRBJ1-4, with D possibly matching TRBD1 (5 bases). The CDR3 is 13 amino acids. Trimming removed 4 bases from V and 7 bases from J, with 10 bases in between. CDR1 is SEHNR, CDR2 FQNEAQ, per germline (reference sequence). The CDR3 DNA sequence: TGTGCCAGCAGCTCACAGGTGGCTGAAAAACTGTTTTTT. It translates to CASSSQVAEKLFF.

This chain joins TRBV5-1 and TRBJ2-5; 10 bases are a match to TRBD2. Germline trimming cut 3 bases from V and 5 bases from J; bases unmatched to any gene: 10. Germline values: CDR1 SGHRS, CDR2 YFSETQ. The CDR3 is 16 residues long. The CDR3 nucleotides read TGCGCCAGCAGCTCCGGGTTAGCGGGGGGTTTTGAGACCCAGTACTTC. Residues: CASSSGLAGGFETQYF.

The chain recombines TRBV7-9 with TRBJ2-2; 14 nucleotides agree with TRBD2. V dropped 6 bases and J dropped 5; count of bases not matched to a gene: 14. Germline-derived CDR1 and CDR2 are SEHNR and FQNEAQ (reference sequence). This CDR3 spans 19 amino acids. The CDR3 nucleotides read TGTGCCAGCAGTATCGTGACTAGCGGGGGGGGCGGCTGGACCGGGGAGCTGTTTTTT. This encodes CASSIVTSGGGGWTGELFF.

This sequence joins TRBV7-2 and TRBJ2-2, with 9 bases that match TRBD1. Germline V lookup: CDR1 SGHTA, CDR2 FQGNSA. The CDR3 runs 17 residues. The V and J ends lost 4 bases and 6 bases, in that order; junction bases with no gene match: 12. The CDR3 coding sequence is TGTGCCAGCAGCTACCCCCTGGGACAGGGTATCGCCGGGGAGCTGTTTTTT. Translated: CASSYPLGQGIAGELFF.

This rearrangement joins TRBV9 to TRBJ2-3; 12 nucleotides agree with TRBD2. The CDR3 contains 16 residues. CDR1 SGDLS and CDR2 YYNGEE come from the germline V gene. After removal of 4 bases from V and 1 base from J, the junction contained 4 bases not matched to a gene. The CDR3 DNA sequence: TGTGCCAGCAGCCCCCGGACTAGCGGGGGCACAGATACGCAGTATTTT. Translated, it gives CASSPRTSGGTDTQYF.

The rearrangement links TRBV9 to TRBJ1-2, with TRBD1 matching 10 bases. After removal of 3 bases from V and 0 bases from J, the junction contained 11 bases not matched to a gene. The CDR3 length is 18 residues. In germline, CDR1 is SGDLS, CDR2 YYNGEE. The CDR3 nucleotides read TGTGCCAGCAGCGGCGGGCCGGGACAGGGGACTTCTAACTATGGCTACACCTTC. It is translated as CASSGGPGQGTSNYGYTF.

The CDR3 loop reads CASSVAGGQNEQFF. CDR3 DNA sequence: TGTGCCAGCAGCGTAGCGGGGGGGCAAAATGAGCAGTTCTTC. V usage is TRBV9 and J usage is TRBJ2-1; TRBD2 matches 8 bases. The trim removed 0 bases at V and 7 bases at J, leaving 3 bases unmatched. This CDR3 spans 14 amino acids. CDR1 is SGDLS and CDR2 is YYNGEE in the germline V gene.

The chain recombines TRBV4-2 with TRBJ2-3; TRBD2 matches 9 bases. V trimming: 1 base; J trimming: 0 bases; junction bases outside the gene matches: 2. CDR3 length equals 16 residues. Per germline, CDR1 LGHNA and CDR2 YNFKEQ. In DNA form, the CDR3 reads TGTGCCAGCAGCCAAGGAGCGGGGGGAAGCACAGATACGCAGTATTTT. This translates into CASSQGAGGSTDTQYF.

This sequence joins TRBV3-1 (or the pseudogene TRBV3-2) and TRBJ2-2, with D tentatively TRBD2 (6 bases). Trimming pared 3 bases from V and 5 bases from J, leaving 19 bases between. Germline V gene lookup returns CDR1 LGHDT and CDR2 YNNKEL (reference sequence). The CDR3 runs to 17 residues. The CDR3: CASSQILATDGTGELFF. The CDR3, as DNA: TGTGCCAGCAGCCAGATCCTAGCGACGGATGGGACCGGGGAGCTGTTTTTT.

The chain joins TRBV7-9 to TRBJ1-1, with D uncertain. The CDR3 has 13 residues. Germline CDR1 SEHNR, CDR2 FQNEAQ (reference sequence). Trimming removed 1 base from V and 1 base from J, with 4 bases in between. CDR3 coding DNA: TGTGCCAGCAGCTTAGTCAGGAACACTGAAGCTTTCTTT. It specifies CASSLVRNTEAFF.

The gene calls are TRBV3-1 (or the pseudogene TRBV3-2) and TRBJ2-5; 9 bases align to TRBD2. This CDR3 has 15 amino acids. The junction had 9 bases not matched to a gene; V was cut back by 2 bases and J by 8 bases. CDR1 and CDR2 (germline): LGHDT, YNNKEL (reference sequence). CDR3 protein: CASSQSLAGGRTQYF. For the CDR3, the DNA is TGTGCCAGCAGCCAATCCCTCGCGGGGGGGCGTACCCAGTACTTC.

The chain combines TRBV5-4 with TRBJ1-2; D gene uncertain. The CDR3 consists of 14 residues. CDR1 is SGHNT and CDR2 is YYREEE in the germline V gene (reference sequence). V was trimmed by 1 base and J by 0 bases, leaving 7 bases between them. CDR3 in DNA: TGTGCCAGCAGCTTGTTTGCGGCTAACTATGGCTACACCTTC. It is translated as CASSLFAANYGYTF.

This clone has more than one count but fewer than ten. J is TRBJ2-7 and V is TRBV7-8; the match to TRBD2 covers 10 bases. The ends lost 1 base at V and 6 bases at J; junction bases unmatched: 3. CDR3 length: 14 residues. Germline values: CDR1 SGHVS, CDR2 FQNEAQ. The CDR3 is CASSLGTSGGEQYF. The CDR3 region has the DNA TGTGCCAGCAGCTTAGGGACTAGCGGCGGCGAGCAGTACTTC. Together with reference TRBV7-8 and TRBJ2-7, the CDR3 gives the full variable domain: GAGVSQSPRYKVAKRGQDVALRCDPISGHVSLFWYQQALGQGPEFLTYFQNEAQLDKSGLPSDRFFAERPEGSVSTLKIQRTQQEDSAVYLCASSLGTSGGEQYFGPGTRLTVT.

The chain links TRBV7-9 to TRBJ1-4; D call uncertain. The V gene's germline CDR1 is SEHNR and CDR2 FQNEAQ (reference sequence). The CDR3 sequence is 14 residues long. The germline V and J ends were trimmed by 1 base and 3 bases, with 6 bases remaining between them. The CDR3 region is CASSLGTSNEKLFF. CDR3 sequence (DNA): TGTGCCAGCAGCTTAGGGACTTCTAATGAAAAACTGTTTTTT.